Sequencing of this TCR beta chain was carried out in a study of pediatric ulcerative colitis. Overall study findings and caveats: Two rectal clonotypes were found only in ulcerative colitis patients, all of them. Blood-rectal clonal overlap within each person was significantly higher in ulcerative colitis patients than controls.

This CDR3 contains 11 residues. Germline CDR1 reads SGHVS; CDR2 reads FQNEAQ. Trimming stripped 5 bases from V and 4 bases from J, with 5 bases between. With respect to this clone: Its antigen is not known.

The survey-level immunoSEQ assay was used. Profiled with immunoSEQ multiplex PCR; TCRdb holds only in-frame clones, not every one. The table includes 35,000 or so clones, 73% detected once. The rectum was sampled with one to two pinch biopsies at colonoscopy. This chain joins TRBV7-8 and TRBJ2-5; D gene unclear. The receptor was isolated from a boy aged 10-17 years with moderate ulcerative colitis. Sequencing was performed on gut tissue. The CDR3 DNA sequence: TGTGCCAGCAGCACCTTAGAGACCCAGTACTTC. It codes for CASSTLETQYF.